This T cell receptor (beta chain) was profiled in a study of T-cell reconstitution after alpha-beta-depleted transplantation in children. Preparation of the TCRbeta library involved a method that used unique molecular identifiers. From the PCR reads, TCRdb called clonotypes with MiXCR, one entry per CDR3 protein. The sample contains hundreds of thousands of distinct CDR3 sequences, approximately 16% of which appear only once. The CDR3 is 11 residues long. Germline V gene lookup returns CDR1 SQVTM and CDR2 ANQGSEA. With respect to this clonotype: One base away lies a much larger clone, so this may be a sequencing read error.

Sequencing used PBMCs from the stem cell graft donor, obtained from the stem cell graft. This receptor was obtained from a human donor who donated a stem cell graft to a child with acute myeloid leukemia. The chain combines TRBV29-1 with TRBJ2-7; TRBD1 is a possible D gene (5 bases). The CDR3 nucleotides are TGCAGCGCCGAAGGGGATTACGAGCAGCACTTC. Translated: CSAEGDYEQHF.